This entry describes one TCR beta chain. As handled by the study authors: Using reference gene primer amplification, nucleated cell counts were estimated. Generated by immunoSEQ multiplex PCR, the TCRdb table keeps only in-frame clones and is missing some. The DNA was the basis for D and trimming; V, J and clone size are from that table. The sample holds under 500,000 clones, approximately 90% seen once. These data are taken from a study of blood T cell repertoires in COVID-19. CDR1 SQVTM and CDR2 ANQGSEA come from the germline V gene. Trimming stripped 5 bases from V and 5 bases from J, with 12 bases between. The CDR3 has 12 amino acids.

Sequenced sample: peripheral blood. The sequence came from a woman under 40 with acute or convalescent COVID-19. The chain joins TRBV29-1 to TRBJ2-5; the D gene is possibly TRBD2 (6 bases). CDR3 coding DNA: TGCAGCGTTCGGCTCGGAGGGGAGACCCAGTACTTC. Translation: CSVRLGGETQYF.